This note documents a single T cell receptor (beta chain) sequence. It lacks a known antigen. One base away there is no much larger clone; base qualities are not given. The CDR3 regions of human TCRbeta chains were subjected to immunosequencing. Per the source publication's procedure: TCRs in the repertoires were matched against a reference library of SARS-CoV-2-specific TCRs that had been generated with the MIRA antigen-specificity platform. Breadth meant the fraction of unique TCRs that were SARS-CoV-2-associated, whereas depth meant the fraction of total T cells that were SARS-CoV-2-associated. Using the MIRA data, each spike-specific TCR was mapped to the spike region that the TCR reacts to and placed in a CD4 or CD8 class. Log10-transformed breadth and depth values were compared by one-way ANOVA with Sidak's multiple comparisons tests. TCRdb's version of the immuneACCESS table is confined to in-frame rearrangements and falls short of the full clone set. An unresolved V gene accounts for under half of the shortfall where checked; the remainder is of unknown origin. D and trimming were read from the DNA, whereas the V and J calls and clone size are those reported in that table. The sample table contains 130,000 to 150,000 clones; only one count was recorded for around nine tenths of them. The ten largest clones add up to about 3% of the sample.

The time point label for this specimen denotes: baseline before first vaccination. The label giving this sample's treatment or condition can be read as: meningococcal conjugate vaccine given as trial control. Samples from vaccinated people were obtained from the UK trials COV001 and COV002, which included a single-blind randomized controlled phase 2/3 trial of AZD1222 (ChAdOx1 nCoV-19) in healthy adults. For TCRbeta chain sequencing, PBMC samples from trial participants were taken at day 0 and at day 28 after the second dose. This entry comes from a study of T cell responses to AZD1222 COVID-19 vaccine (dated by TCRdb to the early 2020s). About the investigation overall: TCR sequencing covered some 250 trial participants: 200 to 210 given two doses of AZD1222 and around 25 given two doses of MenACWY control vaccine. Trial participants were enrolled into age subgroups of 18-55, 56-69 and 70-plus years, which contained around 150, 28 and 57 TCR-sequenced participants, respectively. Broad study findings and their caveats: In the small 56-69-year group, the increase in depth fell short of significance, most likely because of low power. A significant rise in spike-specific TCR breadth and depth was observed after two AZD1222 doses relative to day 0 and relative to MenACWY recipients. Vaccine-associated CD4 TCRs spanned the whole spike protein, with dominant responses in regions 160-218 and 743-854. Participants were mostly white British, with more females than males. The authors suggested clonal diversity may have been underestimated. Conclusions about previously exposed vaccinees were limited because only six AZD1222 recipients were SARS-CoV-2 seropositive at baseline. Reportedly, close to half of the unique spike-specific TCRs recognized epitopes lying outside the regions that are mutated in the B.1.351 and B.1.1.7 variants. Because no samples from the day 14 peak response were available, repertoires could be characterized only after the peak T cell response.

V lost 0 bases and J lost 5 bases; the stretch between them is 10 bases long. In the germline V gene, CDR1 corresponds to MNHEY and CDR2 to SVGAGI. The CDR3 starts with the cysteine, ends with the phenylalanine, and has 14 residues. Kept here is only the CDR3 DNA, which spans 42 bases and is read in frame from base 1. This TCR was sampled from an adult in good health. The rearrangement combines TRBV6-5 with TRBJ1-2; the D gene is perhaps TRBD1, on 5 matching bases. The sequencing here drew on peripheral blood, taken on day 0 of MenACWY control vaccination. CDR3 protein: CASSYSGQRYGYTF. The sequence in DNA is TGTGCCAGCAGTTACTCGGGGCAGCGTTATGGCTACACCTTC.